This is a list of T cell receptor beta chains from one sample in a study of T cells in Graves' hyperthyroidism and ophthalmopathy. MiXCR, applied by TCRdb to the multiplex PCR reads, yields one record per CDR3 protein. The sample shows under 350,000 distinct CDR3 sequences, 21% of them seen only once. Specimen: blood. The receptors here all came from a woman aged 50 to 65 with Graves' hyperthyroidism. The CDR3 runs from the conserved cysteine through the conserved F or W. Each record gives: V gene, J gene, D gene, clone size, CDR3 DNA, CDR3 protein. A D gene is named only where the DNA matches it firmly. Size is omitted from some rows. Given values are once, few, many or a class for expanded clones.

v_call: TRBV12-3/TRBV12-4; j_call: TRBJ2-7; d_call: TRBD2; clone_size: many; cdr3_nt: TGTGCCAGCAGTGCAGCGGGAGGGCCCTCCTACGAGCAGTACTTC; cdr3_aa: CASSAAGGPSYEQYF
v_call: TRBV7-2; j_call: TRBJ2-2; d_call: TRBD2; clone_size: many; cdr3_nt: TGTGCCAGCAGCCAACCTAGCGGGGCGAACACCGGGGAGCTGTTTTTT; cdr3_aa: CASSQPSGANTGELFF
v_call: TRBV11-2; j_call: TRBJ1-1; d_call: NA; clone_size: many; cdr3_nt: TGTGCCAGCAGCCCACATCGGACTGCTGAAGCTTTCTTT; cdr3_aa: CASSPHRTAEAFF
v_call: TRBV2; j_call: TRBJ2-3; d_call: NA; clone_size: NA; cdr3_nt: TGTGCCAGCAGCCTTCAAACAGGGAACACAGATACGCAGTATTTT; cdr3_aa: CASSLQTGNTDTQYF
v_call: TRBV9; j_call: TRBJ2-6; d_call: NA; clone_size: NA; cdr3_nt: TGTGCCAGCAGCGTAACGTCAGGGGAATCCGGGGCCAACGTCCTGACTTTC; cdr3_aa: CASSVTSGESGANVLTF
v_call: TRBV5-1; j_call: TRBJ2-5; d_call: TRBD2; clone_size: many; cdr3_nt: TGCGCCAGCAGCTTTTCTAGCGGGGGTATGGAGACCCAGTACTTC; cdr3_aa: CASSFSSGGMETQYF
v_call: TRBV2; j_call: TRBJ2-2; d_call: NA; clone_size: NA; cdr3_nt: TGCGCCAGCAGCCAAGATTCAGCCTTGAACACCGGGGAGCTGTTTTTT; cdr3_aa: CASSQDSALNTGELFF
v_call: TRBV11-2; j_call: TRBJ2-3; d_call: TRBD2; clone_size: many; cdr3_nt: TGTGCCAGCAGCCCTCGGACTAGCGGCGCCACAGATACGCAGTATTTT; cdr3_aa: CASSPRTSGATDTQYF
v_call: TRBV5-1; j_call: TRBJ2-2; d_call: NA; clone_size: NA; cdr3_nt: TGCGCCAGCAGCCTCCGGACAGCCGGCACCGGGGAGCTGTTTTTT; cdr3_aa: CASSLRTAGTGELFF
v_call: TRBV7-2; j_call: TRBJ2-5; d_call: TRBD2; clone_size: many; cdr3_nt: TGTGCCAGCAGCTTAGGACTAGCGTCAGAGACCCAGTACTTC; cdr3_aa: CASSLGLASETQYF
v_call: TRBV24-1; j_call: TRBJ2-2; d_call: NA; clone_size: NA; cdr3_nt: TGTGCCACCAGTGGGCAGTCCGACACCGGGGAGCTGTTTTTT; cdr3_aa: CATSGQSDTGELFF
v_call: TRBV15; j_call: TRBJ1-5; d_call: TRBD1; clone_size: NA; cdr3_nt: TGTGCCACCAGCAGACCACCGACAGGGAATCAGCCCCAGCATTTT; cdr3_aa: CATSRPPTGNQPQHF
v_call: TRBV24-1; j_call: TRBJ2-3; d_call: NA; clone_size: few; cdr3_nt: TGTGCCACCAGTGATGAGTCTTCCCTCGGGGATACGCAGTATTTT; cdr3_aa: CATSDESSLGDTQYF
v_call: TRBV6-1; j_call: TRBJ2-7; d_call: NA; clone_size: few; cdr3_nt: TGTGCCAGCAGTGAAAGTGTTCGGGTGGGGGCGATCGACGAGCAGTACTTC; cdr3_aa: CASSESVRVGAIDEQYF
v_call: TRBV25-1; j_call: TRBJ2-7; d_call: TRBD2; clone_size: NA; cdr3_nt: TGTGCCAGCATCAGACTAGCGGATGCCTACGAGCAGTACTTC; cdr3_aa: CASIRLADAYEQYF
v_call: TRBV7-3; j_call: TRBJ2-1; d_call: TRBD1; clone_size: NA; cdr3_nt: TGTGCCAGCAGCCCGAGGACAGGGGTCTTCAATGAGCAGTTCTTC; cdr3_aa: CASSPRTGVFNEQFF
v_call: TRBV28; j_call: TRBJ1-5; d_call: NA; clone_size: NA; cdr3_nt: TGTGCCAGCAGTACCTTTGATCGGGGATCGAGCAATCAGCCCCAGCATTTT; cdr3_aa: CASSTFDRGSSNQPQHF
v_call: TRBV15; j_call: TRBJ2-3; d_call: TRBD2; clone_size: few; cdr3_nt: TGTGCCACTCAGAGCGGGGGTAGCACAGATACGCAGTATTTT; cdr3_aa: CATQSGGSTDTQYF
v_call: TRBV5-1; j_call: TRBJ1-1; d_call: NA; clone_size: NA; cdr3_nt: TGCGCCAGCAGCTTGGCGGCCGGGGTCGGCACTGAAGCTTTCTTT; cdr3_aa: CASSLAAGVGTEAFF
v_call: TRBV29-1; j_call: TRBJ2-3; d_call: NA; clone_size: NA; cdr3_nt: TGCAGCGTTTGGACAGGCACAGATACGCAGTATTTT; cdr3_aa: CSVWTGTDTQYF
v_call: TRBV28; j_call: TRBJ1-1; d_call: TRBD1; clone_size: NA; cdr3_nt: TGTACCAGCAGTTTGGCGGGACAGGGTACTGAAGCTTTCTTT; cdr3_aa: CTSSLAGQGTEAFF
v_call: TRBV20-1; j_call: TRBJ2-5; d_call: NA; clone_size: few; cdr3_nt: TGCAGTGCTAGAGATTTTACAGCACAAGAGACCCAGTACTTC; cdr3_aa: CSARDFTAQETQYF
v_call: TRBV4-1; j_call: TRBJ1-4; d_call: TRBD1; clone_size: NA; cdr3_nt: TGCGCCAGCAGCCAAGTGGCCAGGGGGCCCCTTAATGAAAAACTGTTTTTT; cdr3_aa: CASSQVARGPLNEKLFF
v_call: TRBV6-6; j_call: TRBJ2-5; d_call: NA; clone_size: many; cdr3_nt: TGTGCCAGCAGTTACGGCGGGACAAGGTCCTTGAGGACCCAGTACTTC; cdr3_aa: CASSYGGTRSLRTQYF
v_call: TRBV11-2; j_call: TRBJ1-3; d_call: TRBD1; clone_size: NA; cdr3_nt: TGTGCCAGCAGCGGGGGACAGGGGGCACTTAGTGGAAACACCATATATTTT; cdr3_aa: CASSGGQGALSGNTIYF
v_call: TRBV7-9; j_call: TRBJ2-6; d_call: TRBD1; clone_size: many; cdr3_nt: TGTGCCAGCAGCCTAACAGGGGCTGGGGCCAACGTCCTGACTTTC; cdr3_aa: CASSLTGAGANVLTF
v_call: TRBV12-3/TRBV12-4; j_call: TRBJ1-2; d_call: TRBD1; clone_size: NA; cdr3_nt: TGTGCCAGCAGTCGACAGGGGGGGTCTGAAGGCTACACCTTC; cdr3_aa: CASSRQGGSEGYTF
v_call: TRBV28; j_call: TRBJ1-1; d_call: NA; clone_size: many; cdr3_nt: TGTGCCGCTAAAAAAAGGTGGGGTAATCTTTTGCCTGAAGCTTTCTTT; cdr3_aa: CAAKKRWGNLLPEAFF
v_call: TRBV7-2; j_call: TRBJ2-5; d_call: TRBD2; clone_size: NA; cdr3_nt: TGTGCCAGCAGCCCTAGACTAGCACGTCAAGAGACCCAGTACTTC; cdr3_aa: CASSPRLARQETQYF
v_call: TRBV7-9; j_call: TRBJ2-5; d_call: TRBD2; clone_size: NA; cdr3_nt: TGTGCCAGCAGCTCCGGGACTAGCGGGATCCAAGAGACCCAGTACTTC; cdr3_aa: CASSSGTSGIQETQYF
v_call: TRBV11-2; j_call: TRBJ2-1; d_call: TRBD2; clone_size: many; cdr3_nt: TGTGCCAGCAGCTTCCTTAGCGGGAGGACTTCCTACAATGAGCAGTTCTTC; cdr3_aa: CASSFLSGRTSYNEQFF
v_call: TRBV20-1; j_call: TRBJ2-3; d_call: TRBD1; clone_size: many; cdr3_nt: TGCAGTGCTAGGGGACAGGGGGCCGGTACAGATACGCAGTATTTT; cdr3_aa: CSARGQGAGTDTQYF
v_call: TRBV5-1; j_call: TRBJ1-6; d_call: NA; clone_size: few; cdr3_nt: TGCGCCAGCAGCTTGGGAGGACATTCACCCCTCCACTTT; cdr3_aa: CASSLGGHSPLHF
v_call: TRBV9; j_call: TRBJ2-3; d_call: TRBD1; clone_size: NA; cdr3_nt: TGTGCCAGCAGCTCATGGACCGGGACAGGGCGCACAGATACGCAGTATTTT; cdr3_aa: CASSSWTGTGRTDTQYF
v_call: TRBV28; j_call: TRBJ2-5; d_call: TRBD1; clone_size: many; cdr3_nt: TGTGCCAGCAGTTACAACAGGGGGCTGGGACGGGAGACCCAGTACTTC; cdr3_aa: CASSYNRGLGRETQYF
v_call: TRBV5-5; j_call: TRBJ1-2; d_call: NA; clone_size: many; cdr3_nt: TGTGCCAGCAGGGAAATGGGGGCGAAGTATGGCTACACCTTC; cdr3_aa: CASREMGAKYGYTF
v_call: TRBV18; j_call: TRBJ2-2; d_call: NA; clone_size: many; cdr3_nt: TGTGCCAGCTCACCGGTGGAGATTTTGGGGGAGCTGTTTTTT; cdr3_aa: CASSPVEILGELFF
v_call: TRBV20-1; j_call: TRBJ1-2; d_call: NA; clone_size: few; cdr3_nt: TGCAGTGCTAGACGTCCGCATGGCTACACCTTC; cdr3_aa: CSARRPHGYTF
v_call: TRBV27; j_call: TRBJ2-7; d_call: NA; clone_size: many; cdr3_nt: TGTGCCAGCAGTTTAGACTACCCGGGCTACGAGCAGTACTTC; cdr3_aa: CASSLDYPGYEQYF
v_call: TRBV7-7; j_call: TRBJ2-2; d_call: NA; clone_size: NA; cdr3_nt: TGTGCTAGCAGGGACCCAGCCACCGGGGAGCTGTTTTTT; cdr3_aa: CASRDPATGELFF
v_call: TRBV28; j_call: TRBJ2-5; d_call: NA; clone_size: many; cdr3_nt: TGTGCCAGCAGTTACCAACAGGACCAGAGAGAGACCCAGTACTTC; cdr3_aa: CASSYQQDQRETQYF
v_call: TRBV5-6; j_call: TRBJ2-7; d_call: NA; clone_size: many; cdr3_nt: TGTGCCAGCAGCTTGGTGGCTAGCTCCTACGAGCAGTACTTC; cdr3_aa: CASSLVASSYEQYF
v_call: TRBV2; j_call: TRBJ2-7; d_call: NA; clone_size: many; cdr3_nt: TGTGCCAGCAGCCCCGCGAACTACGAGCAGTACTTC; cdr3_aa: CASSPANYEQYF
v_call: TRBV5-1; j_call: TRBJ2-7; d_call: NA; clone_size: many; cdr3_nt: TGCGCCAGCAGCTCCCCGGAGGGGGAGCAGTACTTC; cdr3_aa: CASSSPEGEQYF
v_call: TRBV10-3; j_call: TRBJ1-5; d_call: NA; clone_size: many; cdr3_nt: TGTGCCATCAGTGAGGTGGGGAGCAATCAGCCCCAGCATTTT; cdr3_aa: CAISEVGSNQPQHF
v_call: TRBV7-2; j_call: TRBJ2-7; d_call: TRBD2; clone_size: few; cdr3_nt: TGTGCCAGCAGCCCTGGGGGGGTCTCCTACGAGCAGTACTTC; cdr3_aa: CASSPGGVSYEQYF